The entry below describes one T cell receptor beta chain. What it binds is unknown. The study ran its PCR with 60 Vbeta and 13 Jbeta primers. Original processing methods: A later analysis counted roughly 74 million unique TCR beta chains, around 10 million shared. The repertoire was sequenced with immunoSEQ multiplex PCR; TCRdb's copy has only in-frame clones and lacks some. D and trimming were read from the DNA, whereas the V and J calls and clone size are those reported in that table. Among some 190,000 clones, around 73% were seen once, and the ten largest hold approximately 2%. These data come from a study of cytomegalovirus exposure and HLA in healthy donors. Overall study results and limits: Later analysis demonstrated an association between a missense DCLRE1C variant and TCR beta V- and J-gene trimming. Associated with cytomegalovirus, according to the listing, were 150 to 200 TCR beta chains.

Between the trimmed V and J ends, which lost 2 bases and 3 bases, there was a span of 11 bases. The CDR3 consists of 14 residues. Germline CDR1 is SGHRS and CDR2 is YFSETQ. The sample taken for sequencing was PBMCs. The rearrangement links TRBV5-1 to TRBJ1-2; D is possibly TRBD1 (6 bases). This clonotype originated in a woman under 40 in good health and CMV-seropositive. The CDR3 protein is CASSFMTGDYGYTF. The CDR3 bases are TGCGCCAGCAGCTTCATGACAGGAGACTATGGCTACACCTTC.